What follows describes a single T cell receptor beta chain. Antigen unknown. This entry belongs to a study of a mutant IDH1 vaccine in newly diagnosed glioma. Trimming shortened V by 0 bases and J by 1 base, and 10 bases separated the two germline ends. Germline CDR1 reads SGHRS; CDR2 reads YFSETQ. CDR3 size: 15 residues. Time point reported: week 35, safety follow-up. Every vaccination contained 300 ug of the mutant IDH1 20-mer peptide and was paired with topical imiquimod. Newly diagnosed WHO grade 3 or 4 IDH1-mutant, ATRX-lost astrocytomas were identified in the donors. Data came from immunoSEQ multiplex PCR; TCRdb stores just in-frame clones and leaves some out. The data show 40,000 to 55,000 clones, 76% seen once.

The source material was PBMCs, sampled from a glioma patient whose treatment included an IDH1 peptide vaccine. This chain joins TRBV5-1 and TRBJ1-2; maybe TRBD1 (6 bases). The sequence derives from a man aged 40-55 years with glioma. The CDR3 spells CASSLEQGVNYGYTF. The CDR3 coding sequence is TGCGCCAGCAGCTTGGAACAGGGAGTTAACTATGGCTACACCTTC.